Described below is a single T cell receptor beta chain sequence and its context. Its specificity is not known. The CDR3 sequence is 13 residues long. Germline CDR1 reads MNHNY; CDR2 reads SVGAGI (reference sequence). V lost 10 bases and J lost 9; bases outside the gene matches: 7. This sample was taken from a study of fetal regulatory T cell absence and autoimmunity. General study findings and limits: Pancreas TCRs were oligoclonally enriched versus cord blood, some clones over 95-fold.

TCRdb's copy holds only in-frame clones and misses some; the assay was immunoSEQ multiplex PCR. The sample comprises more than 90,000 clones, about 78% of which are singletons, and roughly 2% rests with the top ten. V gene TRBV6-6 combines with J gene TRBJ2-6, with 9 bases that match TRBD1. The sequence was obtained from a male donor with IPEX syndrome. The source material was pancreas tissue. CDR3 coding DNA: TGTGCCATCCGGGGACAGGGAGGCAACGTCCTGACTTTC. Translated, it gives CAIRGQGGNVLTF.